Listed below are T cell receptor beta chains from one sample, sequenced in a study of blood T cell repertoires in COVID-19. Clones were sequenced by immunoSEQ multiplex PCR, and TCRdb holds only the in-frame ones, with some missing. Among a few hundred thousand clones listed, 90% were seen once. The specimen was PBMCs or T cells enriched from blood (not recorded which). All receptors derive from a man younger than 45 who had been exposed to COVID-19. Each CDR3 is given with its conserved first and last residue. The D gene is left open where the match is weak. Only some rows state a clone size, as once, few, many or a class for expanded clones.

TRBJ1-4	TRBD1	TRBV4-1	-	CASNRQGGEKLFF	TGCGCCAGCAACAGACAGGGGGGTGAAAAACTGTTTTTT
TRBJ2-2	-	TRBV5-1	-	CASSLEGSSTGELFF	TGCGCCAGCAGCTTGGAAGGGAGCAGCACCGGGGAGCTGTTTTTT
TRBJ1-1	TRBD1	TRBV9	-	CASSVRGVGQEAFF	TGTGCCAGCAGCGTGAGGGGTGTGGGACAGGAAGCTTTCTTT
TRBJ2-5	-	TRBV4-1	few	CASSLTQTAIETQYF	TGCGCCAGCAGCCTAACTCAGACTGCGATAGAGACCCAGTACTTC
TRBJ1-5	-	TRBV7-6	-	CASSLVSRVSGNQPQHF	TGTGCCAGCAGCTTAGTTTCCCGGGTGTCGGGCAATCAGCCCCAGCATTTT
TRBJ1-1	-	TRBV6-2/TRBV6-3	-	CASSYSIRGNTEAFF	TGTGCCAGCAGTTACTCGATCAGGGGTAACACTGAAGCTTTCTTT
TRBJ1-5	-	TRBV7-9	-	CASSSVNQPQHF	TGTGCCAGCAGCTCGGTCAATCAGCCCCAGCATTTT
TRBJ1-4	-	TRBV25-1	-	CASKSGVRLFF	TGTGCCAGCAAGTCCGGGGTTCGGCTGTTTTTT
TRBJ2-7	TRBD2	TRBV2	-	CASGLAGGRGAYEQYF	TGTGCCAGCGGACTAGCGGGGGGCCGTGGGGCCTACGAGCAGTACTTC
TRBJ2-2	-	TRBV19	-	CASSRNTGELFF	TGTGCCAGTAGCAGGAACACCGGGGAGCTGTTTTTT
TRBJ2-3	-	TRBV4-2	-	CASSQEEGASGVARADTQYF	TGTGCCAGCAGCCAAGAAGAAGGGGCCTCGGGCGTCGCAAGGGCAGATACGCAGTATTTT
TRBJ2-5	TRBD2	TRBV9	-	CASSTPGLAGTSETQYF	TGTGCCAGCAGCACCCCAGGACTAGCGGGGACCTCCGAGACCCAGTACTTC
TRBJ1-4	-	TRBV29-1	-	CSVGQGREKLFF	TGCAGCGTTGGCCAGGGGCGGGAAAAACTGTTTTTT
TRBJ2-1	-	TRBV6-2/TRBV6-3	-	CASSSTGTPYNEQFF	TGTGCCAGCAGTTCCACCGGGACACCGTACAATGAGCAGTTCTTC
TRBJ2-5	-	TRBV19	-	CASSISNLVDTQYF	TGTGCCAGTAGTATATCCAATCTGGTAGATACCCAGTACTTC
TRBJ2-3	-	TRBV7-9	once	CASSLVAGAYWDTQYF	TGTGCCAGCAGCTTAGTTGCGGGGGCGTACTGGGATACGCAGTATTTT
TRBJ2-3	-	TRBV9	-	CASSVEGYTQYF	TGTGCCAGCAGCGTAGAGGGGTATACGCAGTATTTT
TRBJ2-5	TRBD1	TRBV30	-	CAWSRGQGRQETQYF	TGTGCCTGGAGTCGTGGACAGGGACGGCAAGAGACCCAGTACTTC
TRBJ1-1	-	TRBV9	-	CASSAGERPEAFF	TGTGCCAGCAGCGCGGGAGAGCGCCCTGAAGCTTTCTTT
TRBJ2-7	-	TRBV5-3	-	CARRSSGTPRTYEQYF	TGTGCCAGAAGGTCTTCCGGGACTCCCCGCACCTACGAGCAGTACTTC
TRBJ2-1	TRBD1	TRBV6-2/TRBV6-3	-	CASSRQGNEQFF	TGTGCCAGCAGCCGACAGGGCAATGAGCAGTTCTTC
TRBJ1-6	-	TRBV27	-	CASSPRLASYNSPLHF	TGTGCCAGCAGTCCCAGACTCGCCTCCTATAATTCACCCCTCCACTTT
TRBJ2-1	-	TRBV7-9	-	CASSLVTGSYNEQFF	TGTGCCAGCAGCTTAGTTACAGGATCTTACAATGAGCAGTTCTTC
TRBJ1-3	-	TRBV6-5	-	CATSLLISSGNTIYF	TGTGCCACCTCATTACTCATTTCCTCTGGAAACACCATATATTTT
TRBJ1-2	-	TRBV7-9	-	CASSSNVGRLYGYTF	TGTGCCAGCAGCTCAAATGTTGGGAGATTGTATGGCTACACCTTC
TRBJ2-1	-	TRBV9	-	CASSPKPSSYNEQFF	TGTGCCAGCAGCCCGAAACCGAGCTCCTACAATGAGCAGTTCTTC
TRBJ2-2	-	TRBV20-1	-	CSASVLNTGELFF	TGCAGTGCTAGTGTTCTGAACACCGGGGAGCTGTTTTTT
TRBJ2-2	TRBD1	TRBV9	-	CASSSRDREPGELFF	TGTGCCAGCAGCTCCCGGGACAGGGAGCCCGGGGAGCTGTTTTTT
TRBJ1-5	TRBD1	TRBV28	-	CATLEPTGGNQPQHF	TGTGCCACCCTAGAACCCACAGGGGGGAATCAGCCCCAGCATTTT
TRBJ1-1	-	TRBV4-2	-	CASSQDFTPMNTEAFF	TGTGCCAGCAGCCAAGATTTTACACCCATGAACACTGAAGCTTTCTTT
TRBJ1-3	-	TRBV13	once	CASSGPMQGLGNTIYF	TGTGCCAGCAGCGGCCCCATGCAGGGGCTCGGAAACACCATATATTTT
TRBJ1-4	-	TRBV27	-	CASSFAGANEKLFF	TGTGCCAGCAGTTTTGCGGGGGCTAATGAAAAACTGTTTTTT
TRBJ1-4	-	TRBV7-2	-	CASSSGKRGNEKLFF	TGTGCCAGCAGCTCAGGGAAAAGGGGCAATGAAAAACTGTTTTTT
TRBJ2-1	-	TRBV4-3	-	CASSLPTPYAGEQFF	TGCGCCAGCAGCCTTCCCACCCCCTATGCCGGTGAGCAGTTCTTC
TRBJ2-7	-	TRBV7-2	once	CASSSPGLGGEQYF	TGTGCCAGCAGCTCACCCGGGTTAGGGGGCGAGCAGTACTTC
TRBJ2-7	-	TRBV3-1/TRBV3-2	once	CASSQGILGGYEQYF	TGTGCCAGCAGCCAAGGAATCCTAGGGGGCTACGAGCAGTACTTC
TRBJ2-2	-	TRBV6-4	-	CASTLEEDGELFF	TGTGCCAGCACCCTCGAGGAGGACGGGGAGCTGTTTTTT
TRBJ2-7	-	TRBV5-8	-	CASSLNRAAAYEQYF	TGTGCCAGCAGCTTAAACAGGGCGGCCGCCTACGAGCAGTACTTC
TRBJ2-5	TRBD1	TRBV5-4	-	CASSRGQEETQYF	TGTGCCAGCAGCCGAGGACAGGAAGAGACCCAGTACTTC
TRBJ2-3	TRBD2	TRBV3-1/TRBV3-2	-	CASSQPLAENTDTQYF	TGTGCCAGCAGCCAGCCACTAGCGGAGAACACAGATACGCAGTATTTT
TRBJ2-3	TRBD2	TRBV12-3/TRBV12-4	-	CASRDSGGWSYF	TGTGCCAGCAGGGATAGCGGGGGTTGGTCGTATTTT
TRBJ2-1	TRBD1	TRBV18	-	CASSPRQGEAVGEQFF	TGTGCCAGCTCACCCCGACAGGGGGAAGCAGTCGGTGAGCAGTTCTTC
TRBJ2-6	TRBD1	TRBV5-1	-	CASSLEGAAGANVLTF	TGCGCCAGCAGCTTGGAGGGGGCGGCTGGGGCCAACGTCCTGACTTTC
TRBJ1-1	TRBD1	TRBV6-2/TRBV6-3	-	CASSLRGLIENTEAFF	TGTGCCAGCAGTCTGAGGGGGCTAATCGAGAACACTGAAGCTTTCTTT
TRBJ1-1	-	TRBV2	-	CASSEGALMNTEAFF	TGTGCCAGCAGTGAAGGGGCCCTAATGAACACTGAAGCTTTCTTT
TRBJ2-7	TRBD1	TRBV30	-	CAWSAGQGYEQYF	TGTGCCTGGAGTGCGGGACAGGGCTACGAGCAGTACTTC
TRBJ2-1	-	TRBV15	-	CATSSRYNEQFF	TGTGCCACCAGCAGTCGCTACAATGAGCAGTTCTTC
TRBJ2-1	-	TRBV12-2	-	CASRLGERRSSYNEQFF	TGTGCAAGTCGCTTAGGGGAGCGGCGGAGCTCCTACAATGAGCAGTTCTTC
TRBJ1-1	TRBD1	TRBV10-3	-	CAISVGTENTEAFF	TGTGCCATCAGTGTGGGGACAGAGAACACTGAAGCTTTCTTT
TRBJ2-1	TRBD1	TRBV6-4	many	CASSDSTGGYNEQFF	TGTGCCAGCAGTGACTCGACAGGGGGCTACAATGAGCAGTTCTTC
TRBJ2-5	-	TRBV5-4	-	CASSFYGETQYF	TGTGCCAGCAGCTTTTACGGAGAGACCCAGTACTTC
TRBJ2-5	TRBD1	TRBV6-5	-	CASSYSTGGQETQYF	TGTGCCAGCAGTTACTCGACAGGGGGCCAAGAGACCCAGTACTTC